The rows below give T cell receptor beta chains drawn from one sample of a study of cytomegalovirus exposure and HLA in healthy donors. Sequencing used immunoSEQ multiplex PCR; TCRdb keeps in-frame clones, though not all of them. The repertoire holds fewer than 150,000 clones, with around three quarters as singletons. Sequenced material: PBMCs. The origin of the receptors is a middle-aged man in good health and CMV-seropositive. Both conserved end residues are part of each CDR3. Fields, in order: D gene, clone size, J gene, V gene, CDR3 DNA, CDR3 protein. D genes are given only for firm matches. Expanded clones get a size class; other rows say once, few or many, or leave the size out.

TRBD1	once	TRBJ1-2	TRBV7-9	TGTGCCAGCAGCTTAGTGGGACAGGGTGCCTATGGCTACACCTTC	CASSLVGQGAYGYTF
TRBD2	NA	TRBJ2-7	TRBV14	TGTGCCAGCAGCCAATTATTAGCGGGAGGGTACGAGCAGTACTTC	CASSQLLAGGYEQYF
NA	NA	TRBJ2-3	TRBV11-3	TGTGCCAGCAGCTTAGTTGAGGATACGCAGTATTTT	CASSLVEDTQYF
NA	NA	TRBJ2-1	TRBV19	TGTGCCAGTAGTACCCTCGGGGTAGCCGCCTCCTACAATGAGCAGTTCTTC	CASSTLGVAASYNEQFF
TRBD1	NA	TRBJ1-2	TRBV19	TGTGCCAGTAGTATGGACAGGGAGGACTATGGCTACACCTTC	CASSMDREDYGYTF
NA	NA	TRBJ1-5	TRBV30	TGTGCCTGGAGTGTGAGGGCCACTCAGCCCCAGCATTTT	CAWSVRATQPQHF
NA	once	TRBJ2-1	TRBV7-2	TGTGCCAGCAGCCCCCTATATGAGCAGTTCTTC	CASSPLYEQFF
NA	NA	TRBJ2-3	TRBV6-1	TGTGCCAGCAGTGAAGGGAGCATCGGCACAGATACGCAGTATTTT	CASSEGSIGTDTQYF
NA	NA	TRBJ2-3	TRBV30	TGTGCCTGGAGTGCTTCGACAGGCACAGATACGCAGTATTTT	CAWSASTGTDTQYF
NA	NA	TRBJ2-5	TRBV10-3	TGTGCCATCAGTGAGTCTTCAGAAGAGACCCAGTACTTC	CAISESSEETQYF
NA	NA	TRBJ1-5	TRBV7-9	TGTGCCAGCAGCTTATTACGGGGTCAGCCCCAGCATTTT	CASSLLRGQPQHF
TRBD1	NA	TRBJ1-4	TRBV10-3	TGTGCCATCAGTGCGGGACAGGGGGAAAAACTGTTTTTT	CAISAGQGEKLFF
TRBD2	NA	TRBJ2-5	TRBV9	TGTGCCAGCAGCGTAGCACTAGCGGGAGAATCAAAGACCCAGTACTTC	CASSVALAGESKTQYF
NA	few	TRBJ1-1	TRBV18	TGTGCCAGCTCACCCGCCCTGAGGAATTCGGACACTGAAGCTTTCTTT	CASSPALRNSDTEAFF
NA	few	TRBJ1-5	TRBV19	TGTGCCAGTAGTGGGGGGGGAACCTTCCAGCCCCAGCATTTT	CASSGGGTFQPQHF
NA	NA	TRBJ2-4	TRBV7-6	TGTGCCAGCAGCCACAGCCTAGCCAAAAACATTCAGTACTTC	CASSHSLAKNIQYF
NA	NA	TRBJ2-7	TRBV6-5	TGTGCCAGCAGTTCGGGTCACGAGCAGTACTTC	CASSSGHEQYF
TRBD2	once	TRBJ2-7	TRBV11-1	TGTGCCAGCAGCTCCGCGACTAGCGGGAGGCCTTACTCCTACGAGCAGTACTTC	CASSSATSGRPYSYEQYF
NA	NA	TRBJ1-1	TRBV18	TGTGCCAGCTCACTAGGTCTGTGGGCGTCGGCTGAAGCTTTCTTT	CASSLGLWASAEAFF
TRBD1	NA	TRBJ1-2	TRBV5-4	TGTGCCAGCAGCGCGGACCCGGGACAGGGGTATGGCTACACCTTC	CASSADPGQGYGYTF
NA	NA	TRBJ2-1	TRBV6-4	TGTGCCAGCAGTCCACAAGCTGGTGGGAGCCCTGTCGATGAGCAGTTCTTC	CASSPQAGGSPVDEQFF
TRBD1	NA	TRBJ2-2	TRBV11-3	TGTGCCAGCAGCTTAGATCCACGGGTCACAGGGGGCCGCGCCGGGGAGCTGTTTTTT	CASSLDPRVTGGRAGELFF
TRBD1	NA	TRBJ2-7	TRBV2	TGTGCCAGCAGTGAAGCGCTTCGATTGGGACAGGATTACTCCTACGAGCAGTACTTC	CASSEALRLGQDYSYEQYF
TRBD1	NA	TRBJ2-5	TRBV2	TGTGCCAGCAGTCCCAACAGGGGACAGGAGACCCAGTACTTC	CASSPNRGQETQYF
TRBD2	NA	TRBJ2-1	TRBV2	TGTGCCAGCTTATCCGGGACTAGCGGGAGTAATGAGCAGTTCTTC	CASLSGTSGSNEQFF
NA	NA	TRBJ1-5	TRBV5-6	TGTGCCAGCAGCTCGTGGCGGAGGGAGCCCCAGCATTTT	CASSSWRREPQHF
NA	NA	TRBJ2-7	TRBV18	TGTGCCAGCTCTGTCGCTAGGGGCCACGAGCAGTACTTC	CASSVARGHEQYF
TRBD2	NA	TRBJ2-7	TRBV6-5	TGTGCCAGCAGTTCAACCGGGACTAGCTCCTACGAGCAGTACTTC	CASSSTGTSSYEQYF
TRBD1	once	TRBJ2-3	TRBV7-9	TGTGCCAGCAGTCGACAGGGTCCCCCCGGCCGGGATACGCAGTATTTT	CASSRQGPPGRDTQYF
NA	NA	TRBJ1-5	TRBV7-2	TGTGCCAGCAGCTTTAACAACAATCAGCCCCAGCATTTT	CASSFNNNQPQHF
TRBD1	NA	TRBJ1-1	TRBV5-5	TGTGCCAGCAGCTCCTCCCCTGGGGGACAGACTAACACTGAAGCTTTCTTT	CASSSSPGGQTNTEAFF
TRBD1	few	TRBJ1-6	TRBV19	TGTGCCAGTAGTATGATGCGACAGGGGGATTCACCCCTCCACTTT	CASSMMRQGDSPLHF
TRBD1	NA	TRBJ1-2	TRBV19	TGTGCCAGTAGAGACTACAGGGGGCAGGACTATGGCTACACCTTC	CASRDYRGQDYGYTF
TRBD1	few	TRBJ1-2	TRBV7-3	TGTGCCAGCAGCTTAGGCCGTCGACAGGGCGGTGGCTACACCTTC	CASSLGRRQGGGYTF
TRBD2	NA	TRBJ2-3	TRBV6-5	TGTGCCAGCAGTTTCGGCGGGAGGGCCGCAGATACGCAGTATTTT	CASSFGGRAADTQYF
TRBD1	few	TRBJ2-4	TRBV19	TGTGCCAGTAGTGCCCGGCTCCGGGACAGGGGGCCAAAAAACATTCAGTACTTC	CASSARLRDRGPKNIQYF
NA	NA	TRBJ1-2	TRBV28	TGTGGAACGGGCGTTCGGGGCTATGGCTACACCTTC	CGTGVRGYGYTF
NA	NA	TRBJ2-2	TRBV15	TGTGCCACCAGCAGAGATTTGACAGGAGGAGCGGCTACCGGGGAGCTGTTTTTT	CATSRDLTGGAATGELFF
NA	NA	TRBJ2-7	TRBV4-1	TGCGCCAGCAGCCACGGACAGAGCTACGAGCAGTACTTC	CASSHGQSYEQYF
TRBD1	NA	TRBJ1-5	TRBV19	TGTGCCAGTAGTCTCCAGGACAGGGGGCGCCTGGGCAATCAGCCCCAGCATTTT	CASSLQDRGRLGNQPQHF
NA	NA	TRBJ2-2	TRBV9	TGTGCCAGCAAGGGGGCAGCGGGCACCGGGGAGCTGTTTTTT	CASKGAAGTGELFF
NA	NA	TRBJ2-5	TRBV5-1	TGCGCCAGCAGCTTGGTAGGGGATCAAGAGACCCAGTACTTC	CASSLVGDQETQYF
NA	NA	TRBJ2-5	TRBV6-1	TGTGCCAGCAGTGAAACGACTACAGGGAAAGAGACCCAGTACTTC	CASSETTTGKETQYF